Below are 29 T cell receptor beta chains sequenced from a single sample in a study of TIL therapy for anti-PD-1-resistant metastatic lung cancer. The time point was: pre-treatment sample, taken before nivolumab and TIL therapy. Sequencing used immunoSEQ v3. The assay was immunoSEQ multiplex PCR, and TCRdb's table has in-frame clones only and misses some. The sample includes tens of thousands of clones, around two thirds of them seen just once. Here the sequenced sample was blood, taken at baseline. The receptors come from a woman aged 25-80 years with non-small cell lung cancer.

Only one count was recorded for this clone. CDR3 bases: TGTGCCAGCTCACCACCGGGACTAGCGGGACGCAATGAGCAGTTCTTC. Amino acids: CASSPPGLAGRNEQFF. The chain couples TRBV18 to TRBJ2-1; 13 nucleotides line up with TRBD2. V lost 0 bases and J lost 6; bases outside the gene matches: 2. Per the germline V gene, CDR1 is KGHSH and CDR2 is LQKENI. The CDR3 extends over 16 amino acids.

The genes are TRBV27 and TRBJ2-7; D remains unclear. Between the trimmed V and J ends, which lost 6 bases and 0 bases, there was a span of 9 bases. The CDR3 is made up of 13 amino acids. CDR1 is MNHEY and CDR2 is SMNVEV in the germline V gene (reference sequence). CDR3 loop: CASRGISSYEQYF. In DNA, the CDR3 is TGTGCCAGCAGGGGGATCAGCTCCTACGAGCAGTACTTC.

V usage is TRBV6-1 and J usage is TRBJ2-7; TRBD1 is a possible D gene (6 bases). V shed 6 bases and J shed 1 base, with 10 bases lying between them. The CDR3 spans 13 residues. Germline CDR1 and CDR2: MNHNS and SASEGT. The CDR3 protein is CASRGQRSYEQYF. In nucleotides, the CDR3 is TGTGCCAGCAGGGGACAAAGGTCCTACGAGCAGTACTTC.

The genes are TRBV10-2 and TRBJ1-2, with D possibly TRBD1 on 6 matching bases. The CDR3 runs 11 residues. The V end lost 3 bases, the J end lost 7 bases, and 6 bases lay between the germline ends. Germline CDR1 and CDR2: WSHSY and SAAADI. CDR3 DNA: TGCGCCAGCAGTGAACAGGGTGGCTACACCTTC. This codes for CASSEQGGYTF.

The chain combines TRBV7-9 with TRBJ2-7; TRBD2 agrees at 13 bases. CDR3 length equals 17 residues. From germline, CDR1 is SEHNR and CDR2 FQNEAQ (reference sequence). With V trimmed by 2 bases and J by 3 bases, 7 bases remained unmatched. CDR3 sequence (DNA): TGTGCCAGCAGCTTAAATCCCGGGACTAGCGGGAACTACGAGCAGTACTTC. Translating it yields CASSLNPGTSGNYEQYF.

The genes are TRBV15 and TRBJ2-5, with TRBD1 identical over 8 bases. The length of the CDR3 is 17 residues. Germline CDR1 LNHNV, CDR2 YYDKDF (reference sequence). J gave up 4 bases and V 0 bases, and 10 bases lay outside the gene matches. CDR3 DNA sequence: TGTGCCACCAGCAGAGACGACAGGGGACCTGGCGGAGAGACCCAGTACTTC. It codes for CATSRDDRGPGGETQYF.

The rearrangement links TRBV18 to TRBJ2-1; 10 bases line up with TRBD2. The germline V gene encodes CDR1 KGHSH and CDR2 LQKENI. CDR3 length: 15 amino acids. Trimming removed 1 base from V and 4 bases from J; junction bases left unmatched: 1. The CDR3 sequence is CASSPLAGGYNEQFF. The CDR3 DNA sequence: TGTGCCAGCTCACCACTAGCGGGAGGTTACAATGAGCAGTTCTTC.

This clone was recorded only once. This sequence joins TRBV30 and TRBJ1-1, with TRBD1 as a possible D gene (5 bases). V lost 2 bases and J lost 0, with 10 bases in between. This CDR3 is 14 amino acids long. Germline CDR1 and CDR2: GTSNPN and SVGIG (reference sequence). CDR3 in DNA: TGTGCCTGGAGTTTAATAGGGGTGAACACTGAAGCTTTCTTT. It translates to CAWSLIGVNTEAFF. Based on the CDR3 plus reference TRBV30 and TRBJ1-1, the full variable domain is SQTIHQWPATLVQPVGSPLSLECTVEGTSNPNLYWYRQAAGRGLQLLFYSVGIGQISSEVPQNLSASRPQDRQFILSSKKLLLSDSGFYLCAWSLIGVNTEAFFGQGTRLTVV.

The chain joins TRBV5-6 to TRBJ2-1; tentatively, D is TRBD1 or TRBD2 (6 bases each). Germline lookup yields CDR1 SGHDT and CDR2 YYEEEE. The CDR3 loop spans 15 amino acids. V was pared by 7 bases and J by 6 bases, with 20 bases between. CDR3 DNA sequence: TGTGCCAGCCGGGGGCAAGGGCAGATTGGCAATGAGCAGTTCTTC. As protein: CASRGQGQIGNEQFF.

The J gene is TRBJ1-5, the V gene TRBV10-3, with 7 bases matching TRBD1. This CDR3 contains 18 residues. V lost 3 bases, J lost 2 bases, and 13 bases stayed unmatched. The V gene's germline CDR1 is ENHRY and CDR2 SYGVKD. The CDR3 nucleotides are TGTGCCATCAGTGACCAAGACAGGGTCGGGAGGGGCAATCAGCCCCAGCATTTT. Translating it yields CAISDQDRVGRGNQPQHF.

The chain joins TRBV6-6 to TRBJ2-7, with TRBD2 identical over 15 bases. Germline V gene lookup returns CDR1 MNHNY and CDR2 SVGAGI (reference sequence). Unmatched junction bases numbered 1, after V lost 0 bases and J lost 4 bases. This CDR3 spans 16 amino acids. Here the CDR3 reads CASSYSGLAGGYEQYF. CDR3 coding DNA: TGTGCCAGCAGTTACTCAGGACTAGCGGGAGGGTACGAGCAGTACTTC.

The chain uses TRBV29-1 and TRBJ1-1, with D unresolved. V lost 6 bases and J lost 1, with 15 bases in between. The CDR3 runs to 14 residues. In germline, CDR1 is SQVTM, CDR2 ANQGSEA. CDR3 protein: CSVVDGRKNTEAFF. The DNA of the CDR3 is TGCAGCGTCGTGGACGGAAGAAAGAACACTGAAGCTTTCTTT.

This chain uses TRBV30 with TRBJ1-2; D is possibly TRBD1 (5 bases). The CDR3 consists of 16 residues. Germline V gives CDR1 GTSNPN, CDR2 SVGIG (reference sequence). V lost 6 bases, J lost 1 base, and 21 bases lay in between. CDR3 nucleotide sequence: TGTGCCTGCCCCTCCGCCTTAAGGGGCAATAACTATGGCTACACCTTC. Protein product: CACPSALRGNNYGYTF.

J is TRBJ2-7 and V is TRBV29-1, with 8 bases matching TRBD1. Germline CDR1 and CDR2: SQVTM and ANQGSEA. V lost 4 bases and J lost 9; bases outside the gene matches: 14. This CDR3 comprises 14 residues. The CDR3 bases are TGCAGCGTTGTCCCCTCAGGGGGCGGCGCGGTGCAGTACTTC. Translating it yields CSVVPSGGGAVQYF.

J is TRBJ2-7 and V is TRBV15, with D perhaps given as TRBD1 or TRBD2 (5 bases each). Trimming removed 0 bases at V and 6 bases at J, with 9 bases between. Germline CDR1 is LNHNV and CDR2 is YYDKDF (reference sequence). CDR3 length: 13 residues. As DNA, the CDR3 is TGTGCCACCAGCAGAGATTTGGGGGTCGAGCAGTACTTC. Translating it yields CATSRDLGVEQYF.

In this sample, this clone turned up once. The CDR3 loop is CASSQWGISYNEQFF. In DNA form, the CDR3 reads TGCGCCAGCAGCCAATGGGGGATCTCCTACAATGAGCAGTTCTTC. The chain recombines TRBV4-1 with TRBJ2-1; either TRBD1 or TRBD2 may supply D (5 bases each). V lost 2 bases to trimming and J lost 0 bases, with 8 bases between them. The CDR3 length is 15 residues. Germline V gene sequence: CDR1 MGHRA, CDR2 YSYEKL.

The chain has TRBV25-1 and TRBJ1-1; D not resolved. The germline CDR1 and CDR2 sequences are MGHDK and SYGVNS. Trimming cost V 3 bases and J 4 bases, with 6 bases left between them. The CDR3 has 12 amino acids. CDR3 sequence: CASSDLVTEAFF. CDR3 in DNA: TGTGCCAGCAGTGATTTGGTCACTGAAGCTTTCTTT.

The genes are TRBV7-8 and TRBJ1-1; 11 bases agree with TRBD1. This CDR3 contains 17 residues. The V segment lost 3 bases and the J segment 1 base; nucleotides outside the gene matches: 7. In germline, CDR1 is SGHVS, CDR2 FQNEAQ. For the CDR3, the DNA is TGTGCCAGCAGCTTGACCCGGACAGGGGGCAGGAACACTGAAGCTTTCTTT. Protein sequence: CASSLTRTGGRNTEAFF. Combining the CDR3 with reference TRBV7-8 and TRBJ1-1 gives the whole variable domain GAGVSQSPRYKVAKRGQDVALRCDPISGHVSLFWYQQALGQGPEFLTYFQNEAQLDKSGLPSDRFFAERPEGSVSTLKIQRTQQEDSAVYLCASSLTRTGGRNTEAFFGQGTRLTVV.

The chain has TRBV18 and TRBJ1-5; 8 nucleotides match TRBD1. The germline CDR1 and CDR2 sequences are KGHSH and LQKENI. V shed 4 bases, J shed 6 bases, and the junction held 11 bases outside the gene matches. The CDR3 is made up of 16 amino acids. The CDR3 here is CASSQNGQGLGQPQHF. As DNA, the CDR3 is TGTGCCAGCTCACAAAACGGACAGGGTTTGGGTCAGCCCCAGCATTTT.

The rearrangement uses TRBV6-1 and TRBJ1-2; TRBD1 is a possible D gene (5 bases). Trimming removed 2 bases from V and 3 bases from J, with 25 bases in between. Germline CDR1 and CDR2: MNHNS and SASEGT. The CDR3 is made up of 19 amino acids. The CDR3 DNA follows: TGTGCCAGCAGTGAAACCCGGGACTTTACCCGACTAGGGCACTATGGCTACACCTTC. This gives the protein CASSETRDFTRLGHYGYTF.

The rearrangement joins TRBV5-5 to TRBJ2-2, with unresolved D. The CDR3 covers 13 residues. Trimming pared 1 base from V and 3 bases from J, leaving 4 bases between. The germline CDR1 and CDR2 sequences are SGHKS and YYEKEE (reference sequence). Here the CDR3 DNA reads TGTGCCAGCAGCTTGCATCACACCGGGGAGCTGTTTTTT. This gives the protein CASSLHHTGELFF.

This chain uses TRBV28 with TRBJ2-5; no clear D gene. The CDR3 length is 14 residues. CDR1 is MDHEN and CDR2 is SYDVKM in the germline V gene. V was pared by 3 bases and J by 1 base, with 9 bases between. The CDR3 here is CASSFTASQETQYF. In nucleotides, the CDR3 is TGTGCCAGCAGTTTTACGGCCAGCCAAGAGACCCAGTACTTC. Supplemented by reference TRBV28 and TRBJ2-5, the full variable domain reads DVKVTQSSRYLVKRTGEKVFLECVQDMDHENMFWYRQDPGLGLRLIYFSYDVKMKEKGDIPEGYSVSREKKERFSLILESASTNQTSMYLCASSFTASQETQYFGPGTRLLVL.

V usage is TRBV5-4 and J usage is TRBJ2-2; 10 bases are a match to TRBD2. Germline CDR1 SGHNT, CDR2 YYREEE (reference sequence). V trimming: 0 bases; J trimming: 1 base; junction bases outside the gene matches: 0. The CDR3 totals 16 residues. In DNA form, the CDR3 reads TGTGCCAGCAGCTTGGTAGCGGGAGGGAACACCGGGGAGCTGTTTTTT. This sequence encodes CASSLVAGGNTGELFF. The whole variable domain, remainder taken from reference TRBV5-4 and TRBJ2-2, is ETGVTQSPTHLIKTRGQQVTLRCSSQSGHNTVSWYQQALGQGPQFIFQYYREEENGRGNFPPRFSGLQFPNYSSELNVNALELDDSALYLCASSLVAGGNTGELFFGEGSRLTVL.

This sequence joins TRBV10-3 and TRBJ2-1, with 13 bases that match TRBD2. Germline V gives CDR1 ENHRY, CDR2 SYGVKD. The CDR3 has 15 residues. Unmatched junction bases numbered 8, after V lost 6 bases and J lost 9 bases. The CDR3 here is CAISAGLAGVGEQFF. CDR3 sequence (DNA): TGTGCCATCAGCGCCGGACTAGCGGGAGTCGGTGAGCAGTTCTTC.

There are a few counts of this clone. The genes are TRBV4-1 and TRBJ2-7; 7 bases align to TRBD2. Per germline, CDR1 MGHRA and CDR2 YSYEKL. V dropped 4 bases and J dropped 4; count of bases not matched to a gene: 10. CDR3 length equals 15 residues. The CDR3 DNA reads TGCGCCAGCAGCCCACGACTAGCAGGATCGTACGAGCAGTACTTC. Its translation is CASSPRLAGSYEQYF.

The CDR3 nucleotides are TGTGCCATCACCAACAGGGAACTTGGAAACACCATATATTTT. Protein: CAITNRELGNTIYF. This chain uses TRBV10-3 with TRBJ1-3; tentative D call: TRBD1 (6 bases). Germline assignment: CDR1 ENHRY and CDR2 SYGVKD. The V gene lost 7 bases and the J gene lost 3 bases, with 13 bases spanning the gap. The CDR3 runs 14 residues.

This clone has only a few counts. The chain is built from TRBV5-1 and TRBJ2-7, with TRBD2 as a possible D gene (5 bases). This CDR3 contains 15 residues. The germline V gene has CDR1 SGHRS and CDR2 YFSETQ. V gave up 4 bases and J gave up 4 bases, with 18 bases separating them. In DNA form, the CDR3 reads TGCGCCAGCAGCCCCTTAAGTAGCGTCGTATACGAGCAGTACTTC. Protein product: CASSPLSSVVYEQYF.

J is TRBJ1-2 and V is TRBV7-9, with a weak D call TRBD1 (6 bases). The CDR3 sequence is 16 residues long. CDR1 and CDR2 from the germline V gene are SEHNR and FQNEAQ (reference sequence). Trimming cost V 10 bases and J 3 bases, with 24 bases left between them. CDR3 in DNA: TGTGCCACCAGGATCCGGGACACCGAAAAGGACTATGGCTACACCTTC. This translates into CATRIRDTEKDYGYTF.

V and J are TRBV6-1 and TRBJ1-1; D call uncertain. CDR1 and CDR2 from the germline V gene are MNHNS and SASEGT. The CDR3 has 14 residues. Trimming pared 6 bases from V and 3 bases from J, leaving 14 bases between. CDR3 in amino acids: CASRATVRDTEAFF. CDR3 bases: TGTGCCAGCAGGGCAACAGTCAGAGACACTGAAGCTTTCTTT.